The sequence of this TCR beta chain was determined in a study of T cells in Graves' hyperthyroidism and ophthalmopathy. General study points: Blood also contained most expanded thyroid clonotypes above 0.001. For ophthalmopathy, model prediction preceded onset by a median roughly 6.5 months.

Absence of ophthalmopathy progression within 18 months defined stable Graves' hyperthyroidism. The diagnoses drew upon clinical symptoms, serum thyroxine and TRAb, thyroid ultrasound and orbital computed tomography. Germline V gene data show CDR1 as SGHRS and CDR2 as YFSETQ. The ends were cut back, 2 bases at V and 2 bases at J, with 12 bases in the middle. The length of the CDR3 is 15 residues. In this sample, this clonotype turned up many times. The antigen is undetermined. Authors of the study amplified TCR beta CDR3 regions from RNA transcripts. TCR CDR3 regions were first amplified by RT-PCR with HTBI primers. MiXCR, applied by TCRdb to the multiplex PCR reads, yields one record per CDR3 protein. The sample includes fewer than 600,000 distinct CDR3 sequences, around 15% of them seen just once.

Sample: blood. The TCR comes from a middle-aged woman with Graves' hyperthyroidism. J is TRBJ2-3 and V is TRBV5-1; unclear D gene. The CDR3 spells CASSFQSIPTDTQYF. CDR3 DNA sequence: TGCGCCAGCAGCTTTCAGTCGATCCCCACAGATACGCAGTATTTT.